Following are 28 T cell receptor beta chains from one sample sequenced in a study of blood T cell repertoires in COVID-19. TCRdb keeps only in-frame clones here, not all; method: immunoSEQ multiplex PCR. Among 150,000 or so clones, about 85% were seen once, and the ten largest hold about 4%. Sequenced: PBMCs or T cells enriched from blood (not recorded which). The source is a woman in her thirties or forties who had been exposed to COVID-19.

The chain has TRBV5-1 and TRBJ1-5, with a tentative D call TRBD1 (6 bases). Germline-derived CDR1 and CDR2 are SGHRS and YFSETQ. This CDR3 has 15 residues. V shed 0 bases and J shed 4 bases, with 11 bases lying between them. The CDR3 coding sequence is TGCGCCAGCAGCTTGGACGGACAGCCGAATCAGCCCCAGCATTTT. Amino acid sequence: CASSLDGQPNQPQHF.

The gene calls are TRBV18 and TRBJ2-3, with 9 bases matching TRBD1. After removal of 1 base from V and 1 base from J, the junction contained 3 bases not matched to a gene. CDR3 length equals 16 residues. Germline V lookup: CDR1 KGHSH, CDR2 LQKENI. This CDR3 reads CASSPQGQGGTDTQYF. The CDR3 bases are TGTGCCAGCTCACCACAGGGACAGGGAGGCACAGATACGCAGTATTTT.

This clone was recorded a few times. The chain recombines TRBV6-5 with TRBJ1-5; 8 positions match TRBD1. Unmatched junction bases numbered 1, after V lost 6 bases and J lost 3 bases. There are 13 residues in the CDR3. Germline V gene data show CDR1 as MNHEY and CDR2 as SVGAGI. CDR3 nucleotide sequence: TGTGCCAGCAGGGGACAGGTCAATCAGCCCCAGCATTTT. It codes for CASRGQVNQPQHF.

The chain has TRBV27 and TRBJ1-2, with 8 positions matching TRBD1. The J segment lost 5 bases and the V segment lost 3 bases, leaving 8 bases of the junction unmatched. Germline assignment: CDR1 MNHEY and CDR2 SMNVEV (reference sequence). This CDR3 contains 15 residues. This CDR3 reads CASSFTGTGLYGYTF. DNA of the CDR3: TGTGCCAGCAGTTTCACAGGGACAGGATTGTATGGCTACACCTTC.

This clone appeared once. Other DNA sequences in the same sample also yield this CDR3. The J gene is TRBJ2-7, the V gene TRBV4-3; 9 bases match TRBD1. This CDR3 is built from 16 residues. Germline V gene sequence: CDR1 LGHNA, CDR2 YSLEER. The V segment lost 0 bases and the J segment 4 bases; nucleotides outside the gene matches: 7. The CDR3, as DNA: TGCGCCAGCAGCCAAGAACCGGGACAGGGAGGGTACGAGCAGTACTTC. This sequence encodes CASSQEPGQGGYEQYF.

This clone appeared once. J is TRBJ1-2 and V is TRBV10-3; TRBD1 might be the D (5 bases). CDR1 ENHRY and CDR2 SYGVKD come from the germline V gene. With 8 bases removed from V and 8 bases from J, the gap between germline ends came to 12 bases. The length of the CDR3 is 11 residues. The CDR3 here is CAIGTGLGYTF. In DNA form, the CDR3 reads TGTGCCATCGGTACAGGTTTGGGCTACACCTTC.

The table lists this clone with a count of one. The CDR3 coding sequence is TGTGCCATCAGTGAGTCGGGCAGCATGAACACTGAAGCTTTCTTT. Translated: CAISESGSMNTEAFF. This sequence joins TRBV10-3 and TRBJ1-1; D not certain. The CDR3 is 15 amino acids. Between the trimmed V and J ends, which lost 0 bases and 0 bases, there was a span of 8 bases. Germline CDR1 and CDR2: ENHRY and SYGVKD.

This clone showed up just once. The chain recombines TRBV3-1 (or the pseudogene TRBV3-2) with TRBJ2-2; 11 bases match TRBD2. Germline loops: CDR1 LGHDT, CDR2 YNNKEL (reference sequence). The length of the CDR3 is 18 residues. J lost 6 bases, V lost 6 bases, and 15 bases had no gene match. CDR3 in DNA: TGTGCCAGCAGTCGCCTAGCGGGAGGACCCCGTGGGCCCGGGGAGCTGTTTTTT. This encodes CASSRLAGGPRGPGELFF.

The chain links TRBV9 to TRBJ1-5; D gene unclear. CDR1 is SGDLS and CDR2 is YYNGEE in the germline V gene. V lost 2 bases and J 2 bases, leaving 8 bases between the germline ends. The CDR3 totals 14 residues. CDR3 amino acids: CASSVDGGNQPQHF. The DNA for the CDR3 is TGTGCCAGCAGCGTCGACGGAGGCAATCAGCCCCAGCATTTT.

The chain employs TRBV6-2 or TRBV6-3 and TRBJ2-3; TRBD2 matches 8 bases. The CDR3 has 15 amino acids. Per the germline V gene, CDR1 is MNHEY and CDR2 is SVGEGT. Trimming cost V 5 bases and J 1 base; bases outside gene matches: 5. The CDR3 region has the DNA TGTGCCAGCAGTACCGGGGGGGGCCGCACAGATACGCAGTATTTT. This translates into CASSTGGGRTDTQYF.

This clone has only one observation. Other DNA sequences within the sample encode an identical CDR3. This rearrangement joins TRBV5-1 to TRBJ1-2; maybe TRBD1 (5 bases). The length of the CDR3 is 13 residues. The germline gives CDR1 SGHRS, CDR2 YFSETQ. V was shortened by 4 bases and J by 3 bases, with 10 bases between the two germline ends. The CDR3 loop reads CASSPGQDYGYTF. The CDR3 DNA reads TGCGCCAGCAGCCCAGGACAAGACTATGGCTACACCTTC.

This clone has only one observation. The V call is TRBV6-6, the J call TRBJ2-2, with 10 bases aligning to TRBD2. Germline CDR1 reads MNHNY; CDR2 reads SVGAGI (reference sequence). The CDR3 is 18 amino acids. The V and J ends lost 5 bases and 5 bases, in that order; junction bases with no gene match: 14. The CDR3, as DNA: TGTGCCAGCAGTCAGCGGGGGGGTTCCTCTACCGAAACCGGGGAGCTGTTTTTT. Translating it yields CASSQRGGSSTETGELFF.

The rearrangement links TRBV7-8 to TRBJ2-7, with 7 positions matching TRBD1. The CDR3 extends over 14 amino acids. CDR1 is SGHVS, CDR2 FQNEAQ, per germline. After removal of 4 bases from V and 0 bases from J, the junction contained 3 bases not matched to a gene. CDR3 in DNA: TGTGCCAGCAGCTACCGGGACAGCTCCTACGAGCAGTACTTC. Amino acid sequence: CASSYRDSSYEQYF.

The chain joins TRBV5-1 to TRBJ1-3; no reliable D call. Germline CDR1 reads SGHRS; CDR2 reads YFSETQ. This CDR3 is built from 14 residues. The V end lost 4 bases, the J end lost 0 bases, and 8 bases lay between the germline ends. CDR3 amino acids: CASSPTLSGNTIYF. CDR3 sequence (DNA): TGCGCCAGCAGCCCGACACTCTCTGGAAACACCATATATTTT.

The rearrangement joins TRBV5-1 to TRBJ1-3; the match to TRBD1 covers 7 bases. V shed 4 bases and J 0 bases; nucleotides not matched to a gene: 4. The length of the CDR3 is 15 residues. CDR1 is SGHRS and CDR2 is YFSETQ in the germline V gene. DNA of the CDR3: TGCGCCAGCAGCGCAAGGACAGGCTCTGGAAACACCATATATTTT. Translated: CASSARTGSGNTIYF.

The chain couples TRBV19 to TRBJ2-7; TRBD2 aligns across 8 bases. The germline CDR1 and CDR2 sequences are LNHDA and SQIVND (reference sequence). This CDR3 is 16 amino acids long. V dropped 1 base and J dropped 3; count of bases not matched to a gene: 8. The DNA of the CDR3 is TGTGCCAGTAGTATAGGCGGAGCGGGAGAGTTCTACGAGCAGTACTTC. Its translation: CASSIGGAGEFYEQYF.

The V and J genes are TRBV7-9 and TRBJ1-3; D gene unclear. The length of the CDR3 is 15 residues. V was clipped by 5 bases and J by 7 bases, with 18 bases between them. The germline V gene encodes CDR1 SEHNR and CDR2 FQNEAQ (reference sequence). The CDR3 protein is CASSPRLSRGNTIYF. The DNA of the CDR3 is TGTGCCAGCAGCCCCCGGTTGTCTCGAGGGAACACCATATATTTT.

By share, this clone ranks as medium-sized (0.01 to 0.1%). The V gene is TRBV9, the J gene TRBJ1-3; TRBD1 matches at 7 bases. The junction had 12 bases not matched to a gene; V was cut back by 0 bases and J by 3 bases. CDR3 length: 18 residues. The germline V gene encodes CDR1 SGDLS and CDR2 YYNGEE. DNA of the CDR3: TGTGCCAGCAGCGTAGCCCTCCTGGAGGGGGCCGGTGGAAACACCATATATTTT. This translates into CASSVALLEGAGGNTIYF.

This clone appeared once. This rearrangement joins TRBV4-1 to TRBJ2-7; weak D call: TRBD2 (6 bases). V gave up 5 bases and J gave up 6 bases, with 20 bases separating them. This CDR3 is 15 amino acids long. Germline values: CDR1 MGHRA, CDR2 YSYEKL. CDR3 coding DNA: TGCGCCAGCAGCGCCAGGGAGGCCTCTGTGGGCGAGCAGTACTTC. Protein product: CASSAREASVGEQYF.

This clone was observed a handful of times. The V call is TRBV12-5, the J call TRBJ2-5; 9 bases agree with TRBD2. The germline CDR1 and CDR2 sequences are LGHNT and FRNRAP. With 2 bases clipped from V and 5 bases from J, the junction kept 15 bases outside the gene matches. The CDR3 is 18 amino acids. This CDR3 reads CASGLTPGGGGAGETQYF. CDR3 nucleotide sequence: TGTGCTAGTGGTTTGACCCCGGGCGGCGGGGGGGCCGGGGAGACCCAGTACTTC. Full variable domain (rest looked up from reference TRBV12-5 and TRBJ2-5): DARVTQTPRHKVTEMGQEVTMRCQPILGHNTVFWYRQTMMQGLELLAYFRNRAPLDDSGMPKDRFSAEMPDATLATLKIQPSEPRDSAVYFCASGLTPGGGGAGETQYFGPGTRLLVL.

Here the CDR3 DNA reads TGCGCCAGCAGCCCGGACACCAGCTATGGCTACACCTTC. Translating gives CASSPDTSYGYTF. This chain links TRBV5-1 with TRBJ1-2; possibly TRBD1 for D (5 bases). The germline V gene has CDR1 SGHRS and CDR2 YFSETQ. There are 13 residues in the CDR3. Trimming pared 4 bases from V and 4 bases from J, leaving 11 bases between. Variable domain in full (rest from reference TRBV5-1 and TRBJ1-2): KAGVTQTPRYLIKTRGQQVTLSCSPISGHRSVSWYQQTPGQGLQFLFEYFSETQRNKGNFPGRFSGRQFSNSRSEMNVSTLELGDSALYLCASSPDTSYGYTFGSGTRLTVV.

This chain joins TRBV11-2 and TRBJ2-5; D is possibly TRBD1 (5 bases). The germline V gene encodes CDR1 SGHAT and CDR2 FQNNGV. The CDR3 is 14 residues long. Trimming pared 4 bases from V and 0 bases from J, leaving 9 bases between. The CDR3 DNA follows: TGTGCCAGCAGCTCAGGACAAAACCAAGAGACCCAGTACTTC. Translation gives CASSSGQNQETQYF. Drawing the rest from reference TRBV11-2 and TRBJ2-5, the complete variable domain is EAGVAQSPRYKIIEKRQSVAFWCNPISGHATLYWYQQILGQGPKLLIQFQNNGVVDDSQLPKDRFSAERLKGVDSTLKIQPAKLEDSAVYLCASSSGQNQETQYFGPGTRLLVL.

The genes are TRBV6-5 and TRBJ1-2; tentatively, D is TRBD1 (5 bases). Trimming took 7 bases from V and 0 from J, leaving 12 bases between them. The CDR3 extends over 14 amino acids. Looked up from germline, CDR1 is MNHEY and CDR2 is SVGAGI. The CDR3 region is CASTETVSNYGYTF. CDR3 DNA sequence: TGTGCCAGCACCGAGACAGTCTCTAACTATGGCTACACCTTC.

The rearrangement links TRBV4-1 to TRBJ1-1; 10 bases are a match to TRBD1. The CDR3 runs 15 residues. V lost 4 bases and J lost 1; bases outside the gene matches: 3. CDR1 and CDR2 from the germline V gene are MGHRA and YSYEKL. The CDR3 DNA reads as TGCGCCAGCAGCCGAGGGGACAGGGGGAACACTGAAGCTTTCTTT. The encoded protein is CASSRGDRGNTEAFF.

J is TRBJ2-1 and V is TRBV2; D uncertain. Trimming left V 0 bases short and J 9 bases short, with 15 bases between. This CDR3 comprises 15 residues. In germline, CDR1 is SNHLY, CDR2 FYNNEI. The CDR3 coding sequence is TGTGCCAGCAGTGAAGCGCTGGTATTTGGCGGTGAGCAGTTCTTC. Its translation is CASSEALVFGGEQFF.

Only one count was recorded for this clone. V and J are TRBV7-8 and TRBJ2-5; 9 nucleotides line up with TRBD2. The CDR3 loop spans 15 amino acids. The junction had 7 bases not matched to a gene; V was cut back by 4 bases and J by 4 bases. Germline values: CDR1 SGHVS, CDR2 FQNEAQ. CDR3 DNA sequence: TGTGCCAGCAGCTCGGAGCCGGGACTAGCAGAGACCCAGTACTTC. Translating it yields CASSSEPGLAETQYF.

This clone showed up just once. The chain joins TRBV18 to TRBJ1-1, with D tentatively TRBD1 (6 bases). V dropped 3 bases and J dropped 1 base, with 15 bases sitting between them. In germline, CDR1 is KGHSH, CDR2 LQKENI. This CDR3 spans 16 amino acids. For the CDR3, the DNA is TGTGCCAGCTCACCGCATCCTCCGGGACAGAACACTGAAGCTTTCTTT. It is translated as CASSPHPPGQNTEAFF. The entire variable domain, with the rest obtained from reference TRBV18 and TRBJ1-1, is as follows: NAGVMQNPRHLVRRRGQEARLRCSPMKGHSHVYWYRQLPEEGLKFMVYLQKENIIDESGMPKERFSAEFPKEGPSILRIQQVVRGDSAAYFCASSPHPPGQNTEAFFGQGTRLTVV.

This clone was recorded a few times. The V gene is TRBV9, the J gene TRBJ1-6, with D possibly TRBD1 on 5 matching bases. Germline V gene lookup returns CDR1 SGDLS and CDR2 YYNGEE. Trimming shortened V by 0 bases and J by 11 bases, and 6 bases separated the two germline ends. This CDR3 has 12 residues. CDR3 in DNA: TGTGCCAGCAGCGTAGGGGGGGCACCCCTCCACTTT. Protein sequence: CASSVGGAPLHF.